This TCR beta chain came from a study of cytomegalovirus exposure and HLA in healthy donors. The PCR had 60 Vbeta and 13 Jbeta primers. Only in-frame clones appear in the TCRdb table, and some are missing; sequencing was by immunoSEQ multiplex PCR. Here the sample spans roughly 150,000 clones, roughly four fifths being singletons. Trimming took 3 bases from V and 2 from J, leaving 15 bases between them. The CDR3 loop spans 15 amino acids. Germline CDR1 reads SGDLS; CDR2 reads YYNGEE. This clone turned up a few times. The clonotype comes from a female donor in good health and CMV-seronegative. The chain joins TRBV9 to TRBJ2-7; D is unclear. Specimen: PBMCs. Here the CDR3 reads CASSEEGGPTYEQYF. The DNA for the CDR3 is TGTGCCAGCAGCGAGGAAGGCGGTCCCACCTACGAGCAGTACTTC. The full variable domain, completed using reference TRBV9 and TRBJ2-7, is DSGVTQTPKHLITATGQRVTLRCSPRSGDLSVYWYQQSLDQGLQFLIQYYNGEERAKGNILERFSAQQFPDLHSELNLSSLELGDSALYFCASSEEGGPTYEQYFGPGTRLTVT.